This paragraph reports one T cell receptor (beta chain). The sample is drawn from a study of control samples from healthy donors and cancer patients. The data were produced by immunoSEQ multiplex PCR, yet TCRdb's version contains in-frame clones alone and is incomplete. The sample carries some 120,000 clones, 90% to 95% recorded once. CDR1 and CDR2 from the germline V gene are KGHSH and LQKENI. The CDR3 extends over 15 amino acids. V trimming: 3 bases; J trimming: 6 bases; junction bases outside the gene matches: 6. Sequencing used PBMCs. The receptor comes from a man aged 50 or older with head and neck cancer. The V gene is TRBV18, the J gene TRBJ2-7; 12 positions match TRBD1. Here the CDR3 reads CASSPSRDRGREQYF. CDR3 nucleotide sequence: TGTGCCAGCTCACCGAGCCGGGACAGGGGGCGCGAGCAGTACTTC.